These 15 T cell receptor beta chains were sequenced from one sample in a study of T cell responses to AZD1222 COVID-19 vaccine (dated by TCRdb to the early 2020s). Per the publication, the time point label means: baseline before first vaccination. Library prep was done by the immunoSEQ multiplex PCR assay. TCRdb stores this immuneACCESS table with in-frame sequences only. Part of the clones is absent; in the studies checked, under half of the shortfall reflects unresolved V genes, and no reason is known for the rest. The sample records roughly 180,000 clones, around 92% of which are singletons. The top ten hold about 9.3% of the sample. Sequencing was performed on peripheral blood, taken on day 0 of AZD1222 vaccination. These receptors were obtained from an adult in good health.

The chain joins TRBV4-1 to TRBJ1-2, with D perhaps TRBD1 (5 bases). Germline V gene data show CDR1 as MGHRA and CDR2 as YSYEKL. CDR3 length: 15 residues. V lost 0 bases, J lost 5 bases, and 13 bases lay in between. The CDR3 DNA sequence: TGCGCCAGCAGCCAAGATGCGGCAGGGTTTTATGGCTACACCTTC. Its translation is CASSQDAAGFYGYTF.

The chain has TRBV27 and TRBJ1-5; a possible D gene is TRBD1 (6 bases). The CDR3 covers 16 residues. The ends were cut back, 4 bases at V and 0 bases at J, with 13 bases in the middle. Germline V gene sequence: CDR1 MNHEY, CDR2 SMNVEV (reference sequence). The CDR3 spells CASSYGGRHSNQPQHF. CDR3 nucleotide sequence: TGTGCCAGCAGTTACGGGGGGCGGCATAGCAATCAGCCCCAGCATTTT.

The chain joins TRBV24-1 to TRBJ1-1; D possibly corresponds to TRBD1 (6 bases). This CDR3 contains 13 residues. Germline CDR1 reads KGHDR; CDR2 reads SFDVKD. V was shortened by 7 bases and J by 4 bases, with 12 bases between the two germline ends. CDR3 sequence: CATRQGKGTEAFF. The CDR3 DNA sequence: TGTGCCACCAGACAGGGTAAGGGCACTGAAGCTTTCTTT.

V and J are TRBV7-9 and TRBJ1-3; D is undetermined. Germline V gives CDR1 SEHNR, CDR2 FQNEAQ (reference sequence). Trimming cost V 2 bases and J 0 bases, with 20 bases left between them. The CDR3 totals 19 residues. DNA of the CDR3: TGTGCCAGCAGCTTATGGCCCCCCGGCGAAACCTTCTCTGGAAACACCATATATTTT. Amino acid sequence: CASSLWPPGETFSGNTIYF.

This rearrangement joins TRBV3-1 (or the pseudogene TRBV3-2) to TRBJ1-6; the D is unclear. The germline V and J ends were trimmed by 1 base and 7 bases, with 8 bases remaining between them. The CDR3 has 14 residues. CDR1 LGHDT and CDR2 YNNKEL come from the germline V gene (reference sequence). CDR3 coding DNA: TGTGCCAGCAGCCAAGGCCGGTGGAATTCACCCCTCCACTTT. Translated, it gives CASSQGRWNSPLHF.

On this clone: At one of its ends the junction is not consistent with the germline gene, which may arise from a read error. CDR3 amino acids: CASSRPGQGNPGELFF. DNA of the CDR3: TGTGCCAGCTCACGACCGGGACAGGGGAACCCCGGGGAGCTGTTTTTT. This rearrangement joins TRBV18 to TRBJ2-2; 10 bases match TRBD1. Germline V gene lookup returns CDR1 KGHSH and CDR2 LQKENI. The CDR3 extends over 16 amino acids.

This sequence joins TRBV6-2 or TRBV6-3 and TRBJ2-1, with 14 bases lining up with TRBD2. V shed 4 bases and J 9 bases; nucleotides not matched to a gene: 5. The CDR3 spans 15 residues. Germline assignment: CDR1 MNHEY and CDR2 SVGEGT. The CDR3 region is CASSSGTSGSGEQFF. The CDR3 nucleotides read TGTGCCAGCAGTTCCGGGACTAGCGGGAGTGGTGAGCAGTTCTTC.

This chain links TRBV2 with TRBJ1-6, with 9 bases lining up with TRBD1. The CDR3 contains 16 residues. Germline V lookup: CDR1 SNHLY, CDR2 FYNNEI. J gave up 8 bases and V 5 bases, and 10 bases lay outside the gene matches. CDR3 protein: CASSLKPGQGHSPLHF. CDR3 nucleotides: TGTGCCAGCAGTCTTAAACCGGGACAGGGTCATTCACCCCTCCACTTT.

This rearrangement joins TRBV28 to TRBJ1-2; no clear D. This CDR3 region has 14 residues. CDR1 and CDR2 (germline): MDHEN, SYDVKM. With 3 bases removed from V and 4 bases from J, the gap between germline ends came to 12 bases. The CDR3 bases are TGTGCCAGCAGTTTGTCACGGAACCTCTATGGCTACACCTTC. Its protein is CASSLSRNLYGYTF.

The chain carries TRBV6-5 and TRBJ2-7, with 9 bases aligning to TRBD1. The CDR3 totals 16 residues. CDR1 is MNHEY, CDR2 SVGAGI, per germline. Trimming removed 0 bases from V and 2 bases from J; junction bases left unmatched: 5. The DNA for the CDR3 is TGTGCCAGCAGTTACTCGAAGGGACAGGGCACCTACGAGCAGTACTTC. Translation gives CASSYSKGQGTYEQYF.

This sequence joins TRBV24-1 and TRBJ1-1; 10 positions agree with TRBD1. Trimming removed 3 bases from V and 1 base from J; junction bases left unmatched: 1. In germline, CDR1 is KGHDR, CDR2 SFDVKD. This CDR3 contains 15 residues. The CDR3 protein is CATSDGDRGNTEAFF. DNA of the CDR3: TGTGCCACCAGTGATGGGGACAGGGGGAACACTGAAGCTTTCTTT.

The chain couples TRBV7-3 to TRBJ2-7; D might be TRBD2 (5 bases). Trimming pared 2 bases from V and 6 bases from J, leaving 11 bases between. Germline V lookup: CDR1 SGHTA, CDR2 FQGTGA. The CDR3 runs to 13 residues. CDR3 bases: TGTGCCAGCAGCTTAGACTACAGTGGCGAGCAGTACTTC. It yields the protein CASSLDYSGEQYF.

This rearrangement joins TRBV19 to TRBJ2-1; 12 bases align to TRBD2. The CDR3 runs to 16 residues. In germline, CDR1 is LNHDA, CDR2 SQIVND (reference sequence). The ends lost 3 bases at V and 5 bases at J; junction bases unmatched: 5. The CDR3 region is CASSILAGGVDNEQFF. The CDR3 DNA reads as TGTGCCAGTAGTATTCTAGCGGGAGGGGTGGACAATGAGCAGTTCTTC.

The genes are TRBV9 and TRBJ2-1; D gene ambiguous. CDR1 is SGDLS and CDR2 is YYNGEE in the germline V gene. Deletions cut 1 base from V and 2 bases from J, with 10 bases between. The CDR3 sequence is 15 residues long. CDR3 in amino acids: CASSVWQEPYNEQFF. CDR3 coding DNA: TGTGCCAGCAGCGTATGGCAGGAGCCCTACAATGAGCAGTTCTTC.

The gene calls are TRBV27 and TRBJ1-1, with D tentatively TRBD1 (6 bases). The CDR3 has 18 residues. CDR1 and CDR2 (germline): MNHEY, SMNVEV (reference sequence). Trimming shortened V by 5 bases and J by 2 bases, and 24 bases separated the two germline ends. The CDR3 here is CASSPRLPGVGRNTEAFF. The CDR3 DNA follows: TGTGCCAGCAGTCCGAGACTACCAGGGGTTGGTAGAAACACTGAAGCTTTCTTT.